These 30 T cell receptor beta chains were all obtained from the same sample, sequenced in a study of T-cell reconstitution after alpha-beta-depleted transplantation in children. Preparing the TCRbeta library involved the use of unique molecular identifiers. TCRdb re-called the PCR reads with MiXCR, one entry per CDR3 protein. The data contain around 370,000 distinct CDR3 sequences, about 9.4% of them singletons. Sequenced material: PBMCs from the stem cell graft donor, taken from the stem cell graft. These receptors were taken from a human donor who donated a stem cell graft to a child with acute lymphoblastic leukemia.

This clonotype was picked up a small number of times. J is TRBJ2-1 and V is TRBV19; TRBD2 matches 8 bases. V lost 7 bases to trimming and J lost 8 bases; unmatched junction nucleotides: 16. From germline, CDR1 is LNHDA and CDR2 SQIVND (reference sequence). The CDR3 contains 16 residues. The DNA for the CDR3 is TGTGCCAGTACCTCTTTCGGGATCGGGAGGGAGTATGAGCAGTTCTTC. Its protein product is CASTSFGIGREYEQFF.

The chain uses TRBV19 and TRBJ2-7; D may match TRBD1 or TRBD2 (5 bases each). CDR3 length equals 18 residues. CDR1 LNHDA and CDR2 SQIVND come from the germline V gene (reference sequence). V was shortened by 4 bases and J by 4 bases, with 26 bases between the two germline ends. The CDR3, as DNA: TGTGCCAGTAGTACCCGGGACGGGGTGGAACTGGGACGTTACGAGCAGTACTTC. This translates into CASSTRDGVELGRYEQYF.

This clonotype has a handful of counts. The J gene is TRBJ2-7, the V gene TRBV4-1, with TRBD2 matching 7 bases. The ends lost 1 base at V and 5 bases at J; junction bases unmatched: 20. Germline V gene data show CDR1 as MGHRA and CDR2 as YSYEKL. This CDR3 region has 19 residues. The CDR3: CASSQGGGRARAFHHEQYF. CDR3 in DNA: TGCGCCAGCAGCCAAGGGGGAGGGAGGGCGCGAGCCTTCCATCACGAGCAGTACTTC.

CDR3 protein: CASCKHGTGTELSTGELFF. As DNA, the CDR3 is TGTGCCTCCTGCAAGCACGGGACAGGGACTGAGTTGTCCACCGGGGAGCTGTTTTTT. The rearrangement joins TRBV3-1 to TRBJ2-2, with 9 bases aligning to TRBD1. This CDR3 region has 19 residues. The germline gives CDR1 LGHDT, CDR2 YNNKEL (reference sequence). Trimming took 11 bases from V and 4 from J; bases not matched to a gene: 23.

This clonotype was detected many times. The chain links TRBV4-1 to TRBJ2-2; TRBD1 matches 7 bases. With 4 bases clipped from V and 4 bases from J, the junction kept 6 bases outside the gene matches. The germline V gene encodes CDR1 MGHRA and CDR2 YSYEKL. There are 15 residues in the CDR3. CDR3 sequence (DNA): TGCGCCAGCAGCCTGGGACAGCTAGCCACCGGGGAGCTGTTTTTT. Protein product: CASSLGQLATGELFF.

In this sample, this clonotype turned up a few times. The rearrangement links TRBV11-2 to TRBJ2-2; TRBD2 is a possible D gene (7 bases). CDR3 length: 15 residues. V lost 5 bases and J 8 bases, leaving 18 bases between the germline ends. Looked up from germline, CDR1 is SGHAT and CDR2 is FQNNGV. The DNA for the CDR3 is TGTGCCAGCAGCCCTCCTGGCAGCGGGACAGGGGAGCTGTTTTTT. Its protein product is CASSPPGSGTGELFF. Variable domain in full (rest from reference TRBV11-2 and TRBJ2-2): EAGVAQSPRYKIIEKRQSVAFWCNPISGHATLYWYQQILGQGPKLLIQFQNNGVVDDSQLPKDRFSAERLKGVDSTLKIQPAKLEDSAVYLCASSPPGSGTGELFFGEGSRLTVL.

The chain uses TRBV12-3 or TRBV12-4 and TRBJ2-2, with D perhaps matching TRBD2 (5 bases). V was clipped by 8 bases and J by 5 bases, with 15 bases between them. The CDR3 is made up of 14 amino acids. The CDR3 region has the DNA TGTGCCAGCCACTCTGGCGGGCTGACCGGGGAGCTGTTTTTT. Translating it yields CASHSGGLTGELFF.

This clonotype was counted between two and nine times. The chain employs TRBV7-2 and TRBJ1-5; D is uncertain. The CDR3 consists of 15 residues. From germline, CDR1 is SGHTA and CDR2 FQGNSA. V lost 1 base and J 7 bases, leaving 14 bases between the germline ends. The CDR3 nucleotides are TGTGCCAGCAGCTTAGGGAATGCGGTGGGACAGCCCCAGCATTTT. Translated: CASSLGNAVGQPQHF.

The chain employs TRBV20-1 and TRBJ1-2; D unresolved. The V end was cut by 3 bases, the J end by 0 bases, with 5 bases between. The CDR3 length is 12 residues. From germline, CDR1 is DFQATT and CDR2 SNEGSKA (reference sequence). The CDR3 DNA reads as TGCAGTGCTAGGGGTACTAACTATGGCTACACCTTC. This codes for CSARGTNYGYTF.

This clonotype has more than one count but fewer than ten. The V and J genes are TRBV15 and TRBJ2-2; D is ambiguous. Trimming shortened V by 0 bases and J by 5 bases, and 4 bases separated the two germline ends. Germline CDR1 is LNHNV and CDR2 is YYDKDF (reference sequence). This CDR3 has 13 residues. The CDR3 here is CATSRDKTGELFF. CDR3 in DNA: TGTGCCACCAGCAGAGATAAAACCGGGGAGCTGTTTTTT.

This rearrangement joins TRBV5-6 to TRBJ2-3, with no clear D. The CDR3 covers 14 residues. The V and J ends lost 2 bases and 4 bases respectively, with 11 bases between them. The germline gives CDR1 SGHDT, CDR2 YYEEEE. CDR3 sequence (DNA): TGTGCCAGCAGCTTCGCTGGAACACCAGATACGCAGTATTTT. Amino acids: CASSFAGTPDTQYF.

This clonotype was seen ten or more times. The rearrangement links TRBV7-8 to TRBJ2-5; D may be TRBD1 (6 bases). This CDR3 is built from 13 residues. Germline V gene data show CDR1 as SGHVS and CDR2 as FQNEAQ. The V and J ends lost 5 bases and 5 bases respectively, with 12 bases between them. The chain's CDR3 is CASSPQGWETQYF. Here the CDR3 DNA reads TGTGCCAGCAGCCCACAGGGTTGGGAGACCCAGTACTTC.

In its sample, this clonotype was seen a few times. This chain connects TRBV7-3 to TRBJ2-7; TRBD1 aligns across 8 bases. CDR1 is SGHTA and CDR2 is FQGTGA in the germline V gene. This CDR3 contains 13 residues. Trimming at V came to 5 bases and at J to 5 bases, leaving 5 bases not matched to a gene. Here the CDR3 reads CASSLDREHEQYF. The DNA of the CDR3 is TGTGCCAGCAGCCTGGACAGGGAACACGAGCAGTACTTC.

J is TRBJ2-3 and V is TRBV7-2; TRBD2 agrees at 9 bases. The CDR3 loop spans 16 amino acids. CDR1 and CDR2 from the germline V gene are SGHTA and FQGNSA. The junction had 8 bases not matched to a gene; V was cut back by 5 bases and J by 2 bases. For the CDR3, the DNA is TGTGCCAGCAGCCCCCGCGGGAGGGCCGTCACAGATACGCAGTATTTT. It yields the protein CASSPRGRAVTDTQYF.

The chain is built from TRBV4-1 and TRBJ2-5, with D possibly matching TRBD1 (6 bases). Germline V CDR1 and CDR2: MGHRA, YSYEKL. This CDR3 is built from 10 residues. Between the trimmed V and J ends, which lost 8 bases and 5 bases, there was a span of 6 bases. The CDR3 sequence is CASQGETQYF. In DNA form, the CDR3 reads TGCGCCAGCCAGGGGGAGACCCAGTACTTC.

The V call is TRBV7-8, the J call TRBJ2-1; D possibly corresponds to TRBD1 (5 bases). Germline-derived CDR1 and CDR2 are SGHVS and FQNEAQ. Trimming left V 3 bases short and J 4 bases short, with 10 bases between. The CDR3 runs to 14 residues. The CDR3 loop reads CASSFQRQYNEQFF. The CDR3 DNA is TGTGCCAGCAGCTTCCAGAGACAGTACAATGAGCAGTTCTTC.

This clonotype was seen at least ten times. The J gene is TRBJ1-6, the V gene TRBV5-1; 10 bases line up with TRBD1. Germline V lookup: CDR1 SGHRS, CDR2 YFSETQ. This CDR3 is built from 15 residues. Germline trimming cut 3 bases from V and 10 bases from J; bases unmatched to any gene: 7. CDR3 sequence: CASSSSGTGVSPLHF. The CDR3 region has the DNA TGCGCCAGCAGCTCAAGCGGGACAGGGGTCTCACCCCTCCACTTT. The full variable domain, with the rest looked up from reference TRBV5-1 and TRBJ1-6, is KAGVTQTPRYLIKTRGQQVTLSCSPISGHRSVSWYQQTPGQGLQFLFEYFSETQRNKGNFPGRFSGRQFSNSRSEMNVSTLELGDSALYLCASSSSGTGVSPLHFGNGTRLTVT.

This clonotype appeared many times. This sequence joins TRBV9 and TRBJ1-2; D is undetermined. The CDR3 consists of 14 residues. Germline V CDR1 and CDR2: SGDLS, YYNGEE. The V end was cut by 3 bases, the J end by 3 bases, with 12 bases between. CDR3: CASSARRGDYGYTF. DNA for the CDR3: TGTGCCAGCAGCGCCCGGCGTGGGGACTATGGCTACACCTTC.

This clonotype was observed many times. The rearrangement links TRBV4-2 to TRBJ2-3; D not resolved. Germline V gene data show CDR1 as LGHNA and CDR2 as YNFKEQ. Between the trimmed V and J ends, which lost 0 bases and 7 bases, there was a span of 20 bases. CDR3 length equals 17 residues. The CDR3 DNA reads as TGTGCCAGCAGCCAAGATCAGGACCTACAAACACCTTATACGCAGTATTTT. It is translated as CASSQDQDLQTPYTQYF.

The chain recombines TRBV20-1 with TRBJ2-1; a weak D match, TRBD1 (6 bases). Looked up from germline, CDR1 is DFQATT and CDR2 is SNEGSKA (reference sequence). Trimming took off 6 bases at V and 12 bases at J, with 24 bases between the two ends. There are 14 residues in the CDR3. CDR3 in amino acids: CSAGSSGVSGVQFF. DNA for the CDR3: TGCAGTGCGGGATCGAGCGGTGTCTCAGGGGTGCAGTTCTTC.

V is TRBV9 and J is TRBJ2-1; D remains unclear. V was shortened by 3 bases and J by 10 bases, with 14 bases between the two germline ends. The CDR3 covers 13 residues. The germline CDR1 and CDR2 sequences are SGDLS and YYNGEE. This chain's CDR3 is CASSGPDSGEQFF. In DNA, the CDR3 is TGTGCCAGCAGCGGCCCAGACTCCGGGGAGCAGTTCTTC. Drawing the rest from reference TRBV9 and TRBJ2-1, the complete variable domain is DSGVTQTPKHLITATGQRVTLRCSPRSGDLSVYWYQQSLDQGLQFLIQYYNGEERAKGNILERFSAQQFPDLHSELNLSSLELGDSALYFCASSGPDSGEQFFGPGTRLTVL.

The CDR3 DNA sequence: TGTGCCAGCAGCTTAGGACAGGGTCCTCAGCCCCAGCATTTT. It translates to CASSLGQGPQPQHF. V and J are TRBV7-9 and TRBJ1-5; 7 bases match TRBD1. The CDR3 sequence is 14 residues long. Trimming cost V 1 base and J 6 bases; bases outside gene matches: 3. The germline V gene encodes CDR1 SEHNR and CDR2 FQNEAQ (reference sequence).

This clonotype was seen more than once but under ten times. The V and J genes are TRBV5-6 and TRBJ1-2, with no clear D. The V gene lost 1 base and the J gene lost 5 bases, with 18 bases spanning the gap. Germline V CDR1 and CDR2: SGHDT, YYEEEE. The CDR3 is 16 amino acids. The CDR3 spells CASSLLAAKGSYGYTF. The DNA of the CDR3 is TGTGCCAGCAGCTTGTTGGCGGCAAAAGGCTCATATGGCTACACCTTC.

The chain is built from TRBV28 and TRBJ2-7, with D perhaps being TRBD1 or TRBD2 (5 bases each). The ends were cut back, 3 bases at V and 2 bases at J, with 17 bases in the middle. This CDR3 has 16 amino acids. Looked up from germline, CDR1 is MDHEN and CDR2 is SYDVKM. The CDR3 DNA is TGTGCCAGCAGTTTTAATACGGGGCAATTCCCCTACGAGCAGTACTTC. Encoded protein: CASSFNTGQFPYEQYF.

This clonotype was counted ten times or more. V and J are TRBV10-3 and TRBJ2-5; 7 bases fit TRBD1. J gave up 5 bases and V 5 bases, and 5 bases lay outside the gene matches. There are 13 residues in the CDR3. Germline V gene data show CDR1 as ENHRY and CDR2 as SYGVKD. CDR3 region: CAISSQGLETQYF. The DNA of the CDR3 is TGTGCCATCAGTTCACAGGGGTTGGAGACCCAGTACTTC.

CDR3 amino acids: CSVESPGSYEQYF. The DNA for the CDR3 is TGCAGCGTTGAAAGCCCGGGGTCCTACGAGCAGTACTTC. This chain connects TRBV29-1 to TRBJ2-7, with a possible D match to TRBD2 (5 bases). V was trimmed by 2 bases and J by 1 base, leaving 9 bases between them. This CDR3 is 13 amino acids long. Germline V lookup: CDR1 SQVTM, CDR2 ANQGSEA.

In its sample, this clonotype was seen many times. CDR3 sequence: CSVIGFTGELFF. CDR3 bases: TGCAGCGTTATAGGGTTCACCGGGGAGCTGTTTTTT. The V call is TRBV29-1, the J call TRBJ2-2; the D is unclear. Germline V gene data show CDR1 as SQVTM and CDR2 as ANQGSEA. V shed 5 bases and J shed 4 bases, with 8 bases lying between them. The CDR3 is made up of 12 amino acids.

This clonotype occurred a few times. The chain uses TRBV12-3 or TRBV12-4 and TRBJ1-1, with D unresolved. The germline V and J ends were trimmed by 3 bases and 2 bases, with 10 bases remaining between them. This CDR3 has 14 amino acids. The CDR3 DNA reads TGTGCCAGCAGTTTCCTTTTGGGTAACACTGAAGCTTTCTTT. It encodes CASSFLLGNTEAFF.

This clonotype has a count of ten or more. This chain links TRBV20-1 with TRBJ2-2; 7 nucleotides match TRBD2. V was pared by 3 bases and J by 4 bases, with 5 bases of the junction left unmatched. The germline V gene encodes CDR1 DFQATT and CDR2 SNEGSKA (reference sequence). The CDR3 has 14 amino acids. The CDR3 loop reads CSASGGRATGELFF. CDR3 bases: TGCAGTGCTAGTGGTGGGAGGGCCACCGGGGAGCTGTTTTTT.

The chain joins TRBV7-2 to TRBJ2-4; D gene unclear. This CDR3 has 14 amino acids. Trimming stripped 3 bases from V and 1 base from J, with 7 bases between. CDR1 and CDR2 from the germline V gene are SGHTA and FQGNSA. This chain's CDR3 is CASSLVRAKNIQYF. In DNA form, the CDR3 reads TGTGCCAGCAGCTTGGTCCGTGCCAAAAACATTCAGTACTTC.